Following are 32 T cell receptor beta chains from one sample sequenced in a study of T cell repertoires in cytomegalovirus infection. TCRdb reprocessed the reads via MiXCR and lists one record per CDR3 protein. The table lists about a million distinct CDR3 sequences, around 31% of them singletons. These receptors' antigens are unknown. The input for sequencing was cultured CD8+ T cells from PBMCs, taken from culture after CMV antigen stimulation. The receptors shown here come from a human donor in good health (CMV status not recorded). Some clones in this sample may be carry-over from other donors' samples.

The chain couples TRBV6-5 to TRBJ1-5; D might be TRBD1 (6 bases). Deletions cut 5 bases from V and 7 bases from J, with 18 bases between. The CDR3 extends over 15 amino acids. Germline CDR1 is MNHEY and CDR2 is SVGAGI. In DNA form, the CDR3 reads TGTGCCAGCAGTCCGGGACACGGGGTATTCCAGCCCCAGCATTTT. It specifies CASSPGHGVFQPQHF.

The rearrangement uses TRBV6-2 or TRBV6-3 and TRBJ2-2; 7 nucleotides agree with TRBD1. This CDR3 spans 13 amino acids. In germline, CDR1 is MNHEY, CDR2 SVGEGT. V shed 7 bases and J 10 bases; nucleotides not matched to a gene: 9. CDR3 loop: CASTPRTGLELFF. The CDR3 coding sequence is TGTGCCAGCACCCCACGGACAGGTTTGGAGCTGTTTTTT.

To note about this clonotype: The junction departs from the called germline gene at one end, perhaps through a read error. CDR3: CTSTGTSGLQNTQYF. The DNA of the CDR3 is TGTACCAGCACCGGGACTAGCGGGCTCCAGAATACGCAGTATTTT. This chain uses TRBV2 with TRBJ2-3; 12 bases are shared with TRBD2. This CDR3 has 15 amino acids. Germline values: CDR1 SNHLY, CDR2 FYNNEI.

This clonotype was recorded a few times. V is TRBV5-1 and J is TRBJ1-1; 8 positions match TRBD1. Germline V gives CDR1 SGHRS, CDR2 YFSETQ. With V trimmed by 4 bases and J by 7 bases, 6 bases remained unmatched. This CDR3 has 13 amino acids. The chain's CDR3 is CASSPDRAHEAFF. The CDR3 DNA reads as TGCGCCAGCAGCCCGGACAGGGCCCATGAAGCTTTCTTT.

The chain combines TRBV19 with TRBJ1-4, with 7 bases that match TRBD1. After removal of 9 bases from V and 5 bases from J, the junction contained 12 bases not matched to a gene. This CDR3 contains 15 residues. The germline gives CDR1 LNHDA, CDR2 SQIVND (reference sequence). Written as DNA, the CDR3 is TGTGCCAGCGCGGGGTGGAGGACAGGCAATGAAAAACTGTTTTTT. The encoded protein is CASAGWRTGNEKLFF.

The chain carries TRBV6-2 or TRBV6-3 and TRBJ1-3; 9 nucleotides match TRBD1. V dropped 5 bases and J dropped 0; count of bases not matched to a gene: 8. Germline lookup yields CDR1 MNHEY and CDR2 SVGEGT. The CDR3 runs 17 residues. The chain's CDR3 is CASSDRDRVNSGNTIYF. CDR3 nucleotides: TGTGCCAGCAGTGACCGGGACAGGGTGAACTCTGGAAACACCATATATTTT.

The chain joins TRBV5-5 to TRBJ1-5; 7 positions agree with TRBD1. With V trimmed by 2 bases and J by 7 bases, 3 bases remained unmatched. Per germline, CDR1 SGHKS and CDR2 YYEKEE (reference sequence). The CDR3 covers 13 residues. CDR3 nucleotide sequence: TGTGCCAGCAGCTTTGACAGGGAACAGCCCCAGCATTTT. This codes for CASSFDREQPQHF.

The J gene is TRBJ2-1, the V gene TRBV19, with 7 bases fitting TRBD2. V dropped 5 bases and J dropped 4; count of bases not matched to a gene: 5. The CDR3 contains 14 residues. The germline CDR1 and CDR2 sequences are LNHDA and SQIVND (reference sequence). For the CDR3, the DNA is TGTGCCAGTAGTCTGGGACTATATTACAATGAGCAGTTCTTC. Amino acid sequence: CASSLGLYYNEQFF.

The rearrangement links TRBV5-5 to TRBJ2-2, with TRBD2 matching over 8 bases. Germline V gene lookup returns CDR1 SGHKS and CDR2 YYEKEE (reference sequence). The ends lost 1 base at V and 0 bases at J; junction bases unmatched: 8. This CDR3 comprises 18 residues. CDR3 sequence reads: CASSLYSGARANTGELFF. In nucleotides, the CDR3 is TGTGCCAGCAGCTTGTATAGCGGGGCGAGGGCGAACACCGGGGAGCTGTTTTTT.

This clonotype was counted only a few times. The gene calls are TRBV5-6 and TRBJ2-3; 15 bases line up with TRBD2. The CDR3 is 18 residues long. V dropped 5 bases and J dropped 1; count of bases not matched to a gene: 8. The V gene's germline CDR1 is SGHDT and CDR2 YYEEEE. The CDR3 region has the DNA TGTGCCAGCAGTCCCGGACTAGCGGGGGGGCCCGGCACAGATACGCAGTATTTT. Encoded protein: CASSPGLAGGPGTDTQYF. Full variable domain (remainder filled in from reference TRBV5-6 and TRBJ2-3): DAGVTQSPTHLIKTRGQQVTLRCSPKSGHDTVSWYQQALGQGPQFIFQYYEEEERQRGNFPDRFSGHQFPNYSSELNVNALLLGDSALYLCASSPGLAGGPGTDTQYFGPGTRLTVL.

This clonotype was observed a few times. The chain is built from TRBV6-5 and TRBJ1-2; tentatively, D is TRBD1 (6 bases). The ends were cut back, 8 bases at V and 0 bases at J, with 22 bases in the middle. Germline CDR1 and CDR2: MNHEY and SVGAGI. The CDR3 is 17 amino acids. CDR3 sequence reads: CASLPTTGHDPNYGYTF. CDR3 coding DNA: TGTGCCAGCCTTCCAACGACAGGCCATGACCCTAACTATGGCTACACCTTC.

There are a few counts of this clonotype. The chain couples TRBV7-9 to TRBJ1-1; a weak D match, TRBD1 (6 bases). CDR3 length: 13 amino acids. CDR1 is SEHNR, CDR2 FQNEAQ, per germline (reference sequence). V lost 3 bases, J lost 7 bases, and 12 bases lay in between. CDR3: CASSFGQRREAFF. The DNA of the CDR3 is TGTGCCAGCAGCTTTGGACAGCGACGTGAAGCTTTCTTT. The whole variable domain, filled in from reference TRBV7-9 and TRBJ1-1, reads DTGVSQNPRHKITKRGQNVTFRCDPISEHNRLYWYRQTLGQGPEFLTYFQNEAQLEKSRLLSDRFSAERPKGSFSTLEIQRTEQGDSAMYLCASSFGQRREAFFGQGTRLTVV.

Points on this clonotype: Germline and junction disagree at one end, which may indicate a read error. The chain recombines TRBV5-3 with TRBJ2-1; maybe TRBD2 (5 bases). TRBV5-3 is flagged as an ORF with uncertain function. The CDR3 has 11 amino acids. The CDR3 reads CASSLAMVEFF. In nucleotides, the CDR3 is TGTGCCAGCAGCTTAGCGATGGTAGAGTTCTTC.

The V gene is TRBV4-1, the J gene TRBJ2-1, with D perhaps given as TRBD1 or TRBD2 (6 bases each). The CDR3 spans 14 residues. CDR1 and CDR2 (germline): MGHRA, YSYEKL. V lost 6 bases and J lost 7, with 16 bases in between. CDR3 DNA sequence: TGCGCCAGCAGTCTCGGGGGCGGGCAGAATGAGCAGTTCTTC. Translation gives CASSLGGGQNEQFF.

This clonotype was seen a handful of times. The chain links TRBV24-1 to TRBJ2-1, with D uncertain. V was clipped by 4 bases and J by 0 bases, with 12 bases between them. CDR3 size: 16 residues. Germline lookup yields CDR1 KGHDR and CDR2 SFDVKD. The CDR3, as DNA: TGTGCCACCAGTGAATTCGGGTCTCGCTCCTACAATGAGCAGTTCTTC. Protein sequence: CATSEFGSRSYNEQFF.

This clonotype was picked up a small number of times. This sequence joins TRBV6-5 and TRBJ1-5; D perhaps matches TRBD1 (5 bases). The CDR3 runs 15 residues. Germline loops: CDR1 MNHEY, CDR2 SVGAGI. V shed 0 bases and J shed 4 bases, with 10 bases lying between them. Here the CDR3 reads CASSYSGDRNQPQHF. CDR3 sequence (DNA): TGTGCCAGCAGTTACTCGGGTGACAGAAATCAGCCCCAGCATTTT.

The rearrangement joins TRBV27 to TRBJ2-5, with 10 bases matching TRBD1. The junction had 7 bases not matched to a gene; V was cut back by 3 bases and J by 3 bases. Germline lookup yields CDR1 MNHEY and CDR2 SMNVEV (reference sequence). The CDR3 sequence is 16 residues long. As DNA, the CDR3 is TGTGCCAGCAGTTTCCTCCCCGGGACAGGGGAAGAGACCCAGTACTTC. Its translation is CASSFLPGTGEETQYF.

This clonotype was observed a handful of times. The chain carries TRBV6-2 or TRBV6-3 and TRBJ1-1; D perhaps matches TRBD1 (5 bases). The germline V and J ends were trimmed by 0 bases and 5 bases, with 13 bases remaining between them. The germline V gene has CDR1 MNHEY and CDR2 SVGEGT. This CDR3 region has 15 residues. The CDR3 region has the DNA TGTGCCAGCAGTTACTCGACCTCAGGGTATACTGAAGCTTTCTTT. Protein sequence: CASSYSTSGYTEAFF.

The CDR3 is CSATLMASLSYEQYV. The CDR3 DNA is TGCAGTGCTACCTTAATGGCTAGTCTATCCTACGAGCAGTACGTC. The rearrangement links TRBV20-1 to TRBJ2-7; the D is unclear. This CDR3 is built from 15 residues. Germline V gene sequence: CDR1 DFQATT, CDR2 SNEGSKA (reference sequence). The ends were cut back, 4 bases at V and 1 base at J, with 17 bases in the middle.

About this clonotype itself: Its ends do not fully match the called genes, so a read error is possible. This chain joins TRBV7-6 and TRBJ1-5; D remains unclear. The CDR3 is 13 residues long. Germline CDR1 SGHVS, CDR2 FNYEAQ. The CDR3 spells CASSLVGNKPQHF. CDR3 in DNA: TGTGCCAGCAGCTTAGTAGGCAATAAGCCCCAGCATTTT.

The chain carries TRBV10-3 and TRBJ1-1, with D possibly matching TRBD1 (6 bases). The length of the CDR3 is 15 residues. CDR1 is ENHRY, CDR2 SYGVKD, per germline. Trimming took 7 bases from V and 3 from J, leaving 18 bases between them. This CDR3 reads CAINGQSGRDTEAFF. DNA for the CDR3: TGTGCCATCAATGGACAGTCGGGCAGGGACACTGAAGCTTTCTTT.

The rearrangement joins TRBV7-9 to TRBJ2-3; 10 bases are shared with TRBD2. This CDR3 contains 17 residues. V gave up 2 bases and J gave up 4 bases; unmatched junction bases: 9. The germline CDR1 and CDR2 sequences are SEHNR and FQNEAQ (reference sequence). This CDR3 is CASSLTGTSEPSDTQYF. In nucleotides, the CDR3 is TGTGCCAGCAGCTTAACCGGGACTAGCGAGCCGTCAGATACGCAGTATTTT.

The chain combines TRBV18 with TRBJ2-3, with 9 positions matching TRBD1. CDR3 size: 15 residues. Germline V gene sequence: CDR1 KGHSH, CDR2 LQKENI. V dropped 2 bases and J dropped 6; count of bases not matched to a gene: 6. CDR3 sequence: CASSPRDRASDTQYF. CDR3 in DNA: TGTGCCAGCTCACCAAGGGACAGGGCATCGGATACGCAGTATTTT.

The chain carries TRBV14 and TRBJ2-7; D is ambiguous. V was trimmed by 2 bases and J by 3 bases, leaving 11 bases between them. Germline CDR1 and CDR2: SGHDN and FVKESK. CDR3 length: 14 amino acids. CDR3: CASSQHSNIYEQYF. In nucleotides, the CDR3 is TGTGCCAGCAGCCAACATTCGAACATCTACGAGCAGTACTTC. Looking up the rest from reference TRBV14 and TRBJ2-7 gives the full variable domain: EAGVTQFPSHSVIEKGQTVTLRCDPISGHDNLYWYRRVMGKEIKFLLHFVKESKQDESGMPNNRFLAERTGGTYSTLKVQPAELEDSGVYFCASSQHSNIYEQYFGPGTRLTVT.

The sample holds a few counts of this clonotype. The CDR3 DNA follows: TGTGCCAGCAGCCAAGTACGGGGAATTGAAGCTTTCTTT. Residues: CASSQVRGIEAFF. This chain connects TRBV14 to TRBJ1-1; D call uncertain. The CDR3 is made up of 13 amino acids. CDR1 and CDR2 (germline): SGHDN, FVKESK. Trimming took off 1 base at V and 7 bases at J, with 10 bases between the two ends.

There are many counts of this clonotype. This rearrangement joins TRBV27 to TRBJ2-2; 10 bases are a match to TRBD2. The CDR3 sequence is 18 residues long. The ends lost 2 bases at V and 3 bases at J; junction bases unmatched: 9. The germline gives CDR1 MNHEY, CDR2 SMNVEV (reference sequence). CDR3 DNA: TGTGCCAGCAGTTTACGGCCGGCTAGCGGGGGTTACACCGGGGAGCTGTTTTTT. Residues: CASSLRPASGGYTGELFF.

The sample holds many counts of this clonotype. This chain connects TRBV7-8 to TRBJ2-7; tentatively, D is TRBD2 (5 bases). Germline assignment: CDR1 SGHVS and CDR2 FQNEAQ. The germline V and J ends were trimmed by 1 base and 5 bases, with 12 bases remaining between them. The CDR3 consists of 14 residues. CDR3 sequence: CASSLEDHGDEQYF. CDR3 nucleotides: TGTGCCAGCAGCTTAGAAGACCACGGGGACGAGCAGTACTTC. The whole variable domain, filled in from reference TRBV7-8 and TRBJ2-7, reads GAGVSQSPRYKVAKRGQDVALRCDPISGHVSLFWYQQALGQGPEFLTYFQNEAQLDKSGLPSDRFFAERPEGSVSTLKIQRTQQEDSAVYLCASSLEDHGDEQYFGPGTRLTVT.

Note on this clonotype: The junction shows a germline mismatch at one end, possibly a read error. This sequence joins TRBV20-1 and TRBJ1-5; 7 nucleotides match TRBD1. CDR3 length: 15 amino acids. The germline V gene has CDR1 DFQATT and CDR2 SNEGSKA (reference sequence). CDR3 nucleotide sequence: TGCAGTACTAGAGGGGCCGGACAGGAGAATCAGCCCCAGCATTTT. Translating gives CSTRGAGQENQPQHF.

The V and J genes are TRBV27 and TRBJ1-2, with 8 bases lining up with TRBD1. This CDR3 has 13 amino acids. Germline CDR1 and CDR2: MNHEY and SMNVEV (reference sequence). V shed 7 bases and J 7 bases; nucleotides not matched to a gene: 8. The CDR3 bases are TGTGCCAGCACCGGGGCAGGGGGCTCTGGCTACACCTTC. Translated, it gives CASTGAGGSGYTF.

The chain combines TRBV5-6 with TRBJ2-1, with 7 nucleotides matching TRBD1. J gave up 4 bases and V 4 bases, and 8 bases lay outside the gene matches. Per the germline V gene, CDR1 is SGHDT and CDR2 is YYEEEE. This CDR3 is built from 15 residues. CDR3 nucleotide sequence: TGTGCCAGCAGCCCAGGAGGACAGGCGTACAATGAGCAGTTCTTC. Encoded protein: CASSPGGQAYNEQFF.

The genes are TRBV6-5 and TRBJ2-1; either TRBD1 or TRBD2 may supply D (6 bases each). V lost 0 bases to trimming and J lost 2 bases, with 11 bases between them. The CDR3 is made up of 16 amino acids. Germline assignment: CDR1 MNHEY and CDR2 SVGAGI. The CDR3 DNA reads TGTGCCAGCAGTTACTCGACGAGGGGGGCCTACAATGAGCAGTTCTTC. Amino acids: CASSYSTRGAYNEQFF.

This clonotype was detected only a few times. The V gene is TRBV27, the J gene TRBJ2-4, with D tentatively TRBD1 (5 bases). V was trimmed by 1 base and J by 0 bases, leaving 13 bases between them. Germline-derived CDR1 and CDR2 are MNHEY and SMNVEV (reference sequence). The length of the CDR3 is 17 residues. CDR3 region: CASSLYTGPLAKNIQYF. The CDR3 DNA follows: TGTGCCAGCAGTTTATATACAGGACCTTTAGCCAAAAACATTCAGTACTTC.